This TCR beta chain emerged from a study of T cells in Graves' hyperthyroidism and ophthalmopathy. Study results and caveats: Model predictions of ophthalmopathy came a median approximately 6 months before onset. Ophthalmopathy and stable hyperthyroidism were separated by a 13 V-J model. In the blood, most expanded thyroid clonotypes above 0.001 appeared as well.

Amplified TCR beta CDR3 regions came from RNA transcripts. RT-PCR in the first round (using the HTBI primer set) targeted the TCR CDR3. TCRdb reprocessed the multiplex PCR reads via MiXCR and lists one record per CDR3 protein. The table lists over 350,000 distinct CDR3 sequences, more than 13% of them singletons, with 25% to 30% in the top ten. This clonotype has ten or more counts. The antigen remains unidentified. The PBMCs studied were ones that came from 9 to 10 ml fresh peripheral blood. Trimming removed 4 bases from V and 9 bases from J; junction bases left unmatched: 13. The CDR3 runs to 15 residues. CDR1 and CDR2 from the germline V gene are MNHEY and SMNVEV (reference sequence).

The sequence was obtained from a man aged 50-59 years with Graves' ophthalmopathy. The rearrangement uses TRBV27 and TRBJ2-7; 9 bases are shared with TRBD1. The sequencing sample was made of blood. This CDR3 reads CASSSGQGRYERQYF. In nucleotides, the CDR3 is TGTGCCAGCAGTTCTGGACAGGGGAGGTACGAGCGGCAGTACTTC.